This TCR beta chain was found in a study of beta chain features in type 1 diabetes (dated by TCRdb to between 2018 and 2020). For the wider study: Mean age, gender distribution, total cell number and subset yield did not differ between patients and healthy donors. In the study, recently diagnosed type 1 diabetes patients and matched healthy donors were compared on the TCRB repertoires of their sorted circulating CD4+ T cell subsets. Across all samples, roughly 110,000,000 sorted cells were examined, and cell number per subset correlated strongly with RNA yield. Regulatory and stem cell-like memory subsets were isolated from only 8 patients and roughly 8 healthy donors, whereas naive and central memory subsets came from all 28 donors.

Each donor gave one peripheral blood draw, averaging approximately 0.11 L, which was collected into heparinised tubes. A BD FACSAria II was used to sort naive, central memory, regulatory and stem cell-like memory CD4+ T cells with a panel that included CD45RO, CCR7, CD25, CD127, CD95 and CD27. Every sorted population had a purity above 95%. PBMCs were separated immediately by Lymphoprep density gradient centrifugation and were stained directly, without being cultured. So that batch effects would be minimized, each experiment stained and sorted samples in pairs, pairing one healthy donor with one patient. In the case of this clone: Its antigen is unknown. No base quality information exists; no much larger clone differs at one position.

The germline V gene sets CDR1 to SGHNT and CDR2 to YENEEA. Relative to germline, V is missing 4 bases and J is missing 6 bases, with 2 bases of the junction outside any gene match. The CDR3, cysteine through phenylalanine, is 12 amino acids long. The only DNA kept is the CDR3, 36 bases in frame from the first base. The study at large found these results: PCR may preferentially amplify shorter templates, but because patient and control samples were amplified and corrected together, any resulting skew would affect both groups equally. The naive, central memory and regulatory TCRB repertoires appeared to resemble one another more closely among patients than among healthy donors. Sequencing cDNA rather than genomic DNA could over-represent highly expressing activated cells, although activation and CD3 levels did not differ between groups. Type 1 diabetes patients showed a moderate but significant shortening of TCRB CDR3 length in all four CD4+ subsets. Fewer insertions and more nucleotide deletions at VDJ recombination sites were observed in patients with type 1 diabetes, implying thymic rearrangement abnormalities. HLA sub-analyses involved small numbers of individuals, so any influence of HLA type on TCRB rearrangement remained unresolved.

All of the isolated RNA was reverse transcribed with the High Capacity cDNA Reverse Transcription Kit, so expressed TCRB transcripts were sequenced. Naive, central memory and regulatory T cell samples underwent deep immunoSEQ sequencing, averaging approximately 3.3 million total reads per sample. Sorted cells were lysed in RLT buffer and RNA was extracted with DNase-treated RNeasy Micro or Mini kits, depending on cell number. To prevent cross-contamination, every cell subset was processed on its own, while patient and healthy donor samples were processed together. Using the immunoSEQ multiplex PCR, TCRB sequences were amplified from cDNA into 87-bp fragments spanning the CDR3 region. The amplicons were sequenced using the Illumina HiSeq platform. On the authors' methods: Synthetic template baselines were used to correct PCR bias computationally, reads within Hamming distance 2 were collapsed, and singletons that could not be merged were discarded. Reads were aligned against IMGT to assign V, D and J genes, CDR3 length and insertions or deletions at six rearrangement sites. Within each subset, clonotype counts were normalized to the number of sorted cells before true diversity and Gini coefficients were calculated with the tcR R package. Repertoire sharing was quantified using the overlap coefficient calculated on TCRB nucleotide sequences. This is the immuneACCESS table as TCRdb keeps it, with only in-frame sequences that have V and J called. A part of the clones is gone; compared with another copy, unresolved V genes explain less than half, and the rest is unexplained. That table gives V, J and clone size, and the DNA gave D and trimming. The sample has around 180,000 clones on record, about 7.9% of them singletons. Jointly, the top ten make up roughly 0.5% of the sample.

The sequence came from a man aged 18-30 years with type 1 diabetes. Recombination joined TRBV11-3 with TRBJ2-7; the junction holds 8 bases that match TRBD2. Sequencing was performed on central memory CD4+ T cells from blood. In nucleotides, the sequence is TGTGCCAGCAGCTCGGCGGGAGGCGAGCAGTACTTC. The translation is CASSSAGGEQYF.